The text below deals with one T cell receptor (beta chain). The data were taken from a study of OX40 agonist ivuxolimab in advanced cancers. CDR1 and CDR2 (germline): SNHLY, FYNNEI. V dropped 7 bases and J dropped 4; count of bases not matched to a gene: 12. This CDR3 is 16 amino acids long. Clones were sequenced by immunoSEQ multiplex PCR, and TCRdb holds only the in-frame ones, with some missing. The sample includes tens of thousands of clones, about 93% seen only once; the top ten take roughly 0.45%. This sample comprised CD4+ or CD8+ T cells sorted from blood, obtained in a trial of the OX40 agonist ivuxolimab. This TCR derives from an adult with an advanced solid tumor such as melanoma, head and neck, liver or kidney cancer. The chain has TRBV2 and TRBJ1-2, with 10 bases matching TRBD1. CDR3 nucleotide sequence: TGTGCCAGCACAGACAGACAGGGGGCGCGAGCCTATGGCTACACCTTC. This codes for CASTDRQGARAYGYTF. The full variable domain, with the rest looked up from reference TRBV2 and TRBJ1-2, is EPEVTQTPSHQVTQMGQEVILRCVPISNHLYFYWYRQILGQKVEFLVSFYNNEISEKSEIFDDQFSVERPDGSNFTLKIRSTKLEDSAMYFCASTDRQGARAYGYTFGSGTRLTVV.